Presented here are 30 T cell receptor beta chains from one specimen sequenced in a study of shared clonotypes between healthy human individuals. Assay used: immunoSEQ multiplex PCR; TCRdb lists only in-frame clones, some missing. Here the sample spans about 2.4 million clones, over 85% being singletons. Sequenced material: naive CD4+ T cells from PBMCs. Subset: CD45RA+ positively selected. The receptors stem from a man between 18 and 29 years old in good health. Some clones in this sample may be carry-over from other donors' samples.

This clone has only one observation. This chain links TRBV18 with TRBJ1-5; 9 nucleotides line up with TRBD1. The CDR3 loop spans 14 amino acids. Germline CDR1 and CDR2: KGHSH and LQKENI. Unmatched junction bases numbered 4, after V lost 3 bases and J lost 7 bases. CDR3 protein: CASSPGQGSQPQHF. CDR3 DNA: TGTGCCAGCTCACCGGGACAGGGCAGCCAGCCCCAGCATTTT.

Here the CDR3 DNA reads TGCGCCAGCAGCTTGGGGCTCCCGGGGGAAAACATTCAGTACTTC. Translating it yields CASSLGLPGENIQYF. V is TRBV5-1 and J is TRBJ2-4; possible D gene TRBD2, 6 bases. From germline, CDR1 is SGHRS and CDR2 YFSETQ. V was clipped by 0 bases and J by 5 bases, with 12 bases between them. The CDR3 extends over 15 amino acids.

V usage is TRBV4-1 and J usage is TRBJ2-5; tentative D call: TRBD2 (6 bases). Trimming pared 3 bases from V and 4 bases from J, leaving 9 bases between. The germline V gene encodes CDR1 MGHRA and CDR2 YSYEKL. CDR3 size: 13 residues. CDR3 amino acids: CASSQTAGETQYF. The CDR3 DNA is TGCGCCAGCAGCCAGACAGCGGGAGAGACCCAGTACTTC.

A note on this clone: Distinct nucleotide sequences in the sample also encode this CDR3. The chain recombines TRBV7-3 with TRBJ2-3; D remains unclear. The CDR3 contains 13 residues. Deletions cut 2 bases from V and 1 base from J, with 4 bases between. Germline V gene lookup returns CDR1 SGHTA and CDR2 FQGTGA. The CDR3 here is CASSLYRTDTQYF. The CDR3 DNA follows: TGTGCCAGCAGCTTATATCGCACAGATACGCAGTATTTT.

The chain combines TRBV10-1 with TRBJ2-7; D gene ambiguous. Germline V CDR1 and CDR2: WNHNN, SYGVQD (reference sequence). The CDR3 extends over 12 amino acids. V was shortened by 3 bases and J by 6 bases, with 9 bases between the two germline ends. The CDR3 bases are TGCGCCAGCAGTGAAGCTTGGCGCGAGCAGTACTTC. Protein sequence: CASSEAWREQYF.

The chain combines TRBV19 with TRBJ1-5; 10 nucleotides agree with TRBD1. This CDR3 has 15 amino acids. The V gene's germline CDR1 is LNHDA and CDR2 SQIVND (reference sequence). J lost 6 bases, V lost 4 bases, and 6 bases had no gene match. The CDR3 nucleotides read TGTGCCAGTAGTACGCGACAGGGGGCAGGTCAGCCCCAGCATTTT. Translating gives CASSTRQGAGQPQHF.

The chain employs TRBV2 and TRBJ1-4; 7 bases map to TRBD1. This CDR3 comprises 15 residues. The germline gives CDR1 SNHLY, CDR2 FYNNEI. J gave up 8 bases and V 8 bases, and 14 bases lay outside the gene matches. The CDR3 here is CASGRPGQMKEKLFF. As DNA, the CDR3 is TGTGCCAGCGGACGACCGGGACAGATGAAAGAAAAACTGTTTTTT. Looking up the rest from reference TRBV2 and TRBJ1-4 gives the full variable domain: EPEVTQTPSHQVTQMGQEVILRCVPISNHLYFYWYRQILGQKVEFLVSFYNNEISEKSEIFDDQFSVERPDGSNFTLKIRSTKLEDSAMYFCASGRPGQMKEKLFFGSGTQLSVL.

This sequence joins TRBV7-9 and TRBJ2-1, with 14 bases that match TRBD2. The CDR3 consists of 16 residues. Germline V gene sequence: CDR1 SEHNR, CDR2 FQNEAQ (reference sequence). Trimming removed 5 bases from V and 8 bases from J; junction bases left unmatched: 8. The DNA of the CDR3 is TGTGCCAGCAGCCCCGGGACTAGCGGGAGTATCGATGAGCAGTTCTTC. Translated: CASSPGTSGSIDEQFF.

The chain is built from TRBV5-1 and TRBJ1-6, with 8 bases that match TRBD1. Germline V lookup: CDR1 SGHRS, CDR2 YFSETQ. The trim removed 3 bases at V and 10 bases at J, leaving 9 bases unmatched. This CDR3 has 15 amino acids. The CDR3 sequence: CASSSLTGEDSPLHF. CDR3 nucleotides: TGCGCCAGCAGCTCCTTGACAGGGGAGGACTCACCCCTCCACTTT. Full variable domain (remainder filled in from reference TRBV5-1 and TRBJ1-6): KAGVTQTPRYLIKTRGQQVTLSCSPISGHRSVSWYQQTPGQGLQFLFEYFSETQRNKGNFPGRFSGRQFSNSRSEMNVSTLELGDSALYLCASSSLTGEDSPLHFGNGTRLTVT.

CDR3 in amino acids: CAIREGGEEQYF. The CDR3 DNA sequence: TGTGCCATCAGGGAGGGGGGAGAGGAGCAGTACTTC. The chain couples TRBV10-3 to TRBJ2-7; tentatively, D is TRBD1 or TRBD2 (6 bases each). This CDR3 comprises 12 residues. V shed 6 bases and J shed 7 bases, with 13 bases lying between them. Germline loops: CDR1 ENHRY, CDR2 SYGVKD.

V and J are TRBV21-1 and TRBJ2-1. TRBV21-1 constitutes a pseudogene. The CDR3 runs 18 residues. The CDR3 coding sequence is TGTGCCAGCAGCAAAAAAGGGCCATTCCGCTCCTCCTACAATGAGCAGTTCTTC. Its translation is CASSKKGPFRSSYNEQFF.

The V and J genes are TRBV10-3 and TRBJ1-2; 8 bases align to TRBD1. The CDR3 covers 15 residues. Germline CDR1 is ENHRY and CDR2 is SYGVKD. With V trimmed by 5 bases and J by 4 bases, 9 bases remained unmatched. CDR3 in amino acids: CAISREQGGGYGYTF. The DNA for the CDR3 is TGTGCCATCAGTCGGGAACAGGGGGGAGGCTATGGCTACACCTTC.

The chain carries TRBV27 and TRBJ2-7, with TRBD2 matching 8 bases. Germline assignment: CDR1 MNHEY and CDR2 SMNVEV (reference sequence). V dropped 4 bases and J dropped 2; count of bases not matched to a gene: 10. The CDR3 totals 16 residues. CDR3 protein: CASSYTLAGGTYEQYF. The CDR3 coding sequence is TGTGCCAGCAGTTATACCCTCGCGGGAGGTACCTACGAGCAGTACTTC.

J is TRBJ2-7 and V is TRBV11-2; D ambiguous. The V gene lost 3 bases and the J gene lost 9 bases, with 27 bases spanning the gap. There are 17 residues in the CDR3. From germline, CDR1 is SGHAT and CDR2 FQNNGV. This CDR3 reads CASSFLGIPLGGLRQYF. The CDR3 bases are TGTGCCAGCAGCTTTCTCGGCATACCGCTCGGCGGTTTGAGGCAGTACTTC.

The chain is built from TRBV27 and TRBJ1-2, with D unclear. The CDR3 length is 14 residues. From germline, CDR1 is MNHEY and CDR2 SMNVEV (reference sequence). V lost 0 bases to trimming and J lost 7 bases, with 12 bases between them. CDR3 loop: CASSLSGRGFGYTF. The CDR3 region has the DNA TGTGCCAGCAGTTTATCAGGACGGGGTTTTGGCTACACCTTC.

This clone appeared once. V usage is TRBV2 and J usage is TRBJ2-5; D gene uncertain. The CDR3 covers 13 residues. Trimming took 8 bases from V and 5 from J, leaving 15 bases between them. Germline CDR1 is SNHLY and CDR2 is FYNNEI. The chain's CDR3 is CASVFRSRETQYF. In DNA form, the CDR3 reads TGTGCCAGCGTTTTCCGCTCCCGGGAGACCCAGTACTTC.

The chain recombines TRBV5-4 with TRBJ2-5; D is uncertain. This CDR3 is 14 amino acids long. V was shortened by 1 base and J by 2 bases, with 9 bases between the two germline ends. CDR1 is SGHNT, CDR2 YYREEE, per germline (reference sequence). The CDR3 nucleotides are TGTGCCAGCAGCTTGCGGGCCAGTCAAGAGACCCAGTACTTC. Translation gives CASSLRASQETQYF.

As for this clone: The junction shows a germline mismatch at one end, possibly a read error. Here the CDR3 reads CSAREGGIERF. CDR3 DNA sequence: TGCAGTGCTAGAGAGGGTGGGATTGAGAGGTTC. This chain links TRBV20-1 with TRBJ2-7; D not resolved. The CDR3 has 11 residues. The V gene's germline CDR1 is DFQATT and CDR2 SNEGSKA (reference sequence).

This chain links TRBV4-1 with TRBJ2-1, with 12 bases that match TRBD2. CDR3 size: 16 residues. V lost 4 bases and J lost 5; bases outside the gene matches: 6. CDR1 and CDR2 from the germline V gene are MGHRA and YSYEKL. The CDR3 DNA reads as TGCGCCAGCAGCCTCCCCCCTAGCGGGAGGGACAATGAGCAGTTCTTC. It translates to CASSLPPSGRDNEQFF.

The chain joins TRBV6-5 to TRBJ2-7; 7 nucleotides match TRBD1. The CDR3 length is 13 residues. Germline V gene data show CDR1 as MNHEY and CDR2 as SVGAGI. V lost 0 bases, J lost 6 bases, and 2 bases stayed unmatched. The DNA of the CDR3 is TGTGCCAGCAGTTACTCTAGGGGGCTCGAGCAGTACTTC. This sequence encodes CASSYSRGLEQYF.

The V call is TRBV19, the J call TRBJ2-4; D possibly corresponds to TRBD2 (6 bases). Germline values: CDR1 LNHDA, CDR2 SQIVND (reference sequence). The CDR3 totals 15 residues. V was trimmed by 6 bases and J by 7 bases, leaving 19 bases between them. The chain's CDR3 is CASSIGTVLMNIQYF. CDR3 in DNA: TGTGCCAGTAGCATTGGGACTGTGCTGATGAACATTCAGTACTTC.

The V and J genes are TRBV6-6 and TRBJ1-5; TRBD1 might be the D (5 bases). CDR1 is MNHNY, CDR2 SVGAGI, per germline (reference sequence). The CDR3 totals 15 residues. V was pared by 0 bases and J by 3 bases, with 9 bases between. The CDR3 protein is CASSYSGTNNQPQHF. DNA of the CDR3: TGTGCCAGCAGTTACTCTGGGACTAACAATCAGCCCCAGCATTTT.

This clone was seen a few times. The chain joins TRBV18 to TRBJ1-1; tentatively, D is TRBD1 (5 bases). V was clipped by 6 bases and J by 3 bases, with 11 bases between them. CDR1 KGHSH and CDR2 LQKENI come from the germline V gene. The CDR3 is 13 residues long. CDR3 bases: TGTGCCAGCTCCCAAGGGGTGGACACTGAAGCTTTCTTT. This gives the protein CASSQGVDTEAFF. The full variable domain, rest sourced from reference TRBV18 and TRBJ1-1, is NAGVMQNPRHLVRRRGQEARLRCSPMKGHSHVYWYRQLPEEGLKFMVYLQKENIIDESGMPKERFSAEFPKEGPSILRIQQVVRGDSAAYFCASSQGVDTEAFFGQGTRLTVV.

The chain has TRBV11-3 and TRBJ2-1; TRBD2 matches at 14 bases. V shed 7 bases, J shed 7 bases, and the junction held 12 bases outside the gene matches. CDR3 size: 17 residues. Germline loops: CDR1 SGHNT, CDR2 YENEEA. CDR3: CASTSRGGTSGSNEQFF. DNA of the CDR3: TGTGCCAGCACCTCGAGGGGGGGGACTAGCGGGAGTAATGAGCAGTTCTTC.

The genes are TRBV4-2 and TRBJ1-2; D gene ambiguous. This CDR3 spans 15 amino acids. The germline V gene encodes CDR1 LGHNA and CDR2 YNFKEQ. The V and J ends lost 4 bases and 8 bases respectively, with 20 bases between them. The CDR3 bases are TGTGCCAGCAGCCCCCCCGCAGAGACCTTCCGGGGCTACACCTTC. Protein product: CASSPPAETFRGYTF.

Concerning this clone itself: Other DNA variants within this sample encode the same CDR3. The V gene is TRBV20-1, the J gene TRBJ2-7, with D possibly being TRBD1 (5 bases). Trimming pared 6 bases from V and 6 bases from J, leaving 12 bases between. This CDR3 comprises 11 residues. The germline V gene encodes CDR1 DFQATT and CDR2 SNEGSKA (reference sequence). The chain's CDR3 is CSASPTGEQYF. In nucleotides, the CDR3 is TGCAGTGCCAGCCCCACAGGCGAGCAGTACTTC.

The gene calls are TRBV7-3 and TRBJ2-1; 10 bases align to TRBD2. The CDR3 extends over 16 amino acids. The V gene end was trimmed by 4 bases and the J gene end by 5 bases; junction bases not matched to a gene: 8. Germline V CDR1 and CDR2: SGHTA, FQGTGA. The CDR3 region has the DNA TGTGCCAGCAGCTCCAGAGCGGGAGGGCCCCACAATGAGCAGTTCTTC. It is translated as CASSSRAGGPHNEQFF. The full variable domain, completed using reference TRBV7-3 and TRBJ2-1, is GAGVSQTPSNKVTEKGKYVELRCDPISGHTALYWYRQSLGQGPEFLIYFQGTGAADDSGLPNDRFFAVRPEGSVSTLKIQRTERGDSAVYLCASSSRAGGPHNEQFFGPGTRLTVL.

The rearrangement links TRBV10-3 to TRBJ1-1, with D hard to call. V lost 6 bases, J lost 1 base, and 6 bases lay in between. This CDR3 spans 12 amino acids. From germline, CDR1 is ENHRY and CDR2 SYGVKD. The CDR3 spells CAIRRTNTEAFF. The CDR3 DNA is TGTGCCATCAGACGGACGAACACTGAAGCTTTCTTT.

The chain uses TRBV5-4 and TRBJ1-1, with unresolved D. This CDR3 region has 14 residues. The germline CDR1 and CDR2 sequences are SGHNT and YYREEE (reference sequence). Trimming took 0 bases from V and 0 from J, leaving 6 bases between them. CDR3 loop: CASSLDQLNTEAFF. CDR3 nucleotides: TGTGCCAGCAGCTTGGATCAGTTGAACACTGAAGCTTTCTTT.

V is TRBV6-5 and J is TRBJ1-2; no firm D call. The CDR3 runs to 13 residues. The germline CDR1 and CDR2 sequences are MNHEY and SVGAGI. The V end lost 7 bases, the J end lost 5 bases, and 14 bases lay between the germline ends. The CDR3 DNA reads TGTGCCAGCACCCAAAAAACGGGGTATGGCTACACCTTC. Residues: CASTQKTGYGYTF.